This T cell receptor (beta chain) was profiled in a study of cytomegalovirus exposure and HLA in healthy donors. Study findings and constraints: The authors later found HLA-associated TCR beta chains more clonally expanded than equally common others. Across donors, most TCRs were seen rarely, yet some public ones were widespread. Three CMV-associated chains were confirmed in vitro to be specific for CMV antigens.

This CDR3 spans 16 amino acids. The V gene end was trimmed by 0 bases and the J gene end by 4 bases; junction bases not matched to a gene: 7. Germline-derived CDR1 and CDR2 are SGHDT and YYEEEE. In the PCR, 60 Vbeta and 13 Jbeta primers were used. Some clones are missing from TCRdb's copy, which holds only in-frame ones; the method was immunoSEQ multiplex PCR. This table holds over 120,000 clones, around 75% found once. This clone was detected only a few times. Its antigen is undetermined. Sample: PBMCs. This rearrangement joins TRBV5-6 to TRBJ2-3; 8 bases match TRBD2. The source of this sequence is a woman aged 25 to 45 in good health and CMV-seronegative. In DNA, the CDR3 is TGTGCCAGCAGCTTGGGTGCCGGGGGGGGATCAGATACGCAGTATTTT. It translates to CASSLGAGGGSDTQYF.